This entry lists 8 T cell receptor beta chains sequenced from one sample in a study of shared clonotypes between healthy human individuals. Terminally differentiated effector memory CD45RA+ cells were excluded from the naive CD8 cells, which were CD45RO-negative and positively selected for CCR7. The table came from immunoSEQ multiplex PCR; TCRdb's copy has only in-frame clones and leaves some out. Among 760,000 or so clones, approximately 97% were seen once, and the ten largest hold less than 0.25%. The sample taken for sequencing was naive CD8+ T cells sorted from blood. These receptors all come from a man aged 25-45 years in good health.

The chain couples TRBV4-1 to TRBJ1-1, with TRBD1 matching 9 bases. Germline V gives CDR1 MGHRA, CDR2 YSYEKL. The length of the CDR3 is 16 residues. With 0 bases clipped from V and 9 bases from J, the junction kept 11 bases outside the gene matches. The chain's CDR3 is CASSQEHSGQGLKAFF. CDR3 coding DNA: TGCGCCAGCAGCCAAGAACATTCGGGACAGGGCCTAAAAGCTTTCTTT.

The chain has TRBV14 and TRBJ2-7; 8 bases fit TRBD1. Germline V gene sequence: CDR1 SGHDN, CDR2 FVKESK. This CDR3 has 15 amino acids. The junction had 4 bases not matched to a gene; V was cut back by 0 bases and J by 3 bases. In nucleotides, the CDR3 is TGTGCCAGCAGCCAAGAGACAGGGGATTTCTACGAGCAGTACTTC. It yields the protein CASSQETGDFYEQYF.

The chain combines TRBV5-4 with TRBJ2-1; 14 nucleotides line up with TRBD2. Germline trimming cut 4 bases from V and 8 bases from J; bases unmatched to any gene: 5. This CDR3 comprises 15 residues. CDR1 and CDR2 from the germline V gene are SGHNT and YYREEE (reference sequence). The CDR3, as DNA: TGTGCCAGCAGCCTGGGACTAGCGGGAGAGGATGAGCAGTTCTTC. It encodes CASSLGLAGEDEQFF.

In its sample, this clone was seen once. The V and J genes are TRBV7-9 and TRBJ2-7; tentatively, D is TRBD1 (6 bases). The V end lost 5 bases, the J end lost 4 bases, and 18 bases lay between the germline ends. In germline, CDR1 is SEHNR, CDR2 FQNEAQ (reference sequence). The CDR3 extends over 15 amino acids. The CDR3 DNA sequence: TGTGCCAGCAGCGGAGAGGACAGTCACCCTTACGAGCAGTACTTC. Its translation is CASSGEDSHPYEQYF.

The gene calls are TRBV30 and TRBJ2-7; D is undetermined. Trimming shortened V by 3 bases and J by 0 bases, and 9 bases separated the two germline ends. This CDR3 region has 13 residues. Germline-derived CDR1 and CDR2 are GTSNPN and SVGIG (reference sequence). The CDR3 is CAWRGSSSYEQYF. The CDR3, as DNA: TGTGCCTGGAGAGGTTCAAGCTCCTACGAGCAGTACTTC.

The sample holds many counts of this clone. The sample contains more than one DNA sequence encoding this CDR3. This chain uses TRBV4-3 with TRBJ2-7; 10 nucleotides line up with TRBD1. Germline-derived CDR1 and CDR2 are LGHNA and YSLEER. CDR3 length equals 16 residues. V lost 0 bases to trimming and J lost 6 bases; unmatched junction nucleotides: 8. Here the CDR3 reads CASSQDGGTGEGEQYF. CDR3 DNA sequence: TGCGCCAGCAGCCAAGATGGGGGGACAGGGGAAGGCGAGCAGTACTTC.

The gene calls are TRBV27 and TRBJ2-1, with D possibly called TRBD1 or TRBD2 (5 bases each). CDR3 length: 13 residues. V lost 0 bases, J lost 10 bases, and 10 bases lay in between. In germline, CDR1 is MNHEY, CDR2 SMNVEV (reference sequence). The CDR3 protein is CASSLSGWGEQFF. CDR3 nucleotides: TGTGCCAGCAGTTTATCGGGTTGGGGGGAGCAGTTCTTC.

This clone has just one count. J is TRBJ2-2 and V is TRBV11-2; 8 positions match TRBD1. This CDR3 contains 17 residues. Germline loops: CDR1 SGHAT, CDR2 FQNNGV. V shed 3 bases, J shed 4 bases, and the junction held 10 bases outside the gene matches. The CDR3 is CASSFSPGGASTGELFF. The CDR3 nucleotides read TGTGCCAGCAGCTTTTCCCCAGGGGGCGCAAGCACCGGGGAGCTGTTTTTT.